These T cell receptor beta chains were read from a single sample in a study of CD8+ T cells in alopecia areata. Data came from immunoSEQ multiplex PCR; TCRdb stores just in-frame clones and leaves some out. The top ten clones hold 0.45% of a sample with 200,000 to 250,000 clones, about three fifths of them seen once. The sample in question was CD4+ T cells sorted from blood, obtained at week 0. All receptors derive from a human donor with alopecia areata. Each CDR3 is given with its conserved first and last residue. Each record gives: D gene, V gene, J gene, CDR3 length, clone size, CDR3 protein, CDR3 DNA. The D gene is left open where the match is weak. Only part of the rows carry a size: once, few, many, or a class if the clone is expanded.

>-|TRBV6-5|TRBJ2-6|15|-
CASSYGGTGANVLTF
TGTGCCAGCAGTTACGGAGGGACTGGGGCCAACGTCCTGACTTTC
>-|TRBV5-6|TRBJ2-6|15|few
CASSSRVSGANVLTF
TGTGCCAGCAGCTCCAGGGTCTCTGGGGCCAACGTCCTGACTTTC
>-|TRBV15|TRBJ1-5|14|-
CATSRGRGNQPQHF
TGTGCCACCAGCAGAGGACGGGGCAATCAGCCCCAGCATTTT
>-|TRBV25-1|TRBJ2-7|15|-
CASSEYPGQTNEQYF
TGTGCCAGCAGTGAATACCCCGGGCAGACCAACGAGCAGTACTTC
>-|TRBV2|TRBJ2-5|15|few
CASQVWRVTQETQYF
TGTGCCAGCCAGGTCTGGAGAGTCACCCAAGAGACCCAGTACTTC
>-|TRBV29-1|TRBJ2-1|14|few
CSVGLMSSYNEQFF
TGCAGCGTTGGGCTTATGAGCTCCTACAATGAGCAGTTCTTC
>-|TRBV6-1|TRBJ2-2|15|few
CASRATGSNTGELFF
TGTGCCAGCAGAGCAACAGGGTCGAACACCGGGGAGCTGTTTTTT
>-|TRBV27|TRBJ1-5|15|-
CASSPTIGSYQPQHF
TGTGCCAGCAGTCCAACAATCGGCTCATATCAGCCCCAGCATTTT
>TRBD1|TRBV29-1|TRBJ1-1|15|-
CSVDGQGRGRTEAFF
TGCAGCGTGGACGGACAGGGTCGAGGAAGAACTGAAGCTTTCTTT
>-|TRBV5-1|TRBJ2-5|12|-
CASSLGRETQYF
TGCGCCAGCAGCTTAGGGAGAGAGACCCAGTACTTC
>-|TRBV2|TRBJ2-6|13|few
CASRGSGANVLTF
TGTGCCAGTCGCGGCTCTGGGGCCAACGTCCTGACTTTC
>TRBD1|TRBV27|TRBJ2-5|14|once
CASSYLKGAETQYF
TGTGCCAGCAGTTACCTGAAGGGGGCCGAGACCCAGTACTTC
>-|TRBV7-8|TRBJ2-7|17|once
CASSLVGSMVQAYEQYF
TGTGCCAGCAGCTTAGTGGGTTCGATGGTCCAGGCCTACGAGCAGTACTTC
>-|TRBV7-3|TRBJ2-1|16|-
CASSPRGALSYNEQFF
TGTGCCAGCAGCCCCCGGGGCGCCCTCTCCTACAATGAGCAGTTCTTC
>TRBD1|TRBV5-1|TRBJ1-6|15|-
CASSLQGQGNSPLHF
TGCGCCAGCAGCTTGCAAGGACAGGGTAATTCACCCCTCCACTTT
>TRBD2|TRBV18|TRBJ2-1|14|few
CASSPLAGDNEQFF
TGTGCCAGCTCACCACTAGCGGGAGACAATGAGCAGTTCTTC
>-|TRBV21-1|TRBJ1-1|14|-
CASSRGRGNTEAFF
TGTGCCAGCAGCCGTGGGCGAGGGAACACTGAAGCTTTCTTT
>-|TRBV4-1|TRBJ1-1|17|once
CASSPPYGRRGNTEAFF
TGCGCCAGCAGCCCCCCTTACGGACGGAGAGGGAACACTGAAGCTTTCTTT
>-|TRBV5-5|TRBJ2-3|15|-
CASSFGDLSTDTQYF
TGTGCCAGCAGCTTCGGAGACCTAAGCACAGATACGCAGTATTTT
>TRBD2|TRBV2|TRBJ2-2|16|-
CASTSGTSGSIGELFF
TGTGCCAGCACTTCTGGGACTAGCGGGAGTATCGGGGAGCTGTTTTTT
>TRBD2|TRBV10-3|TRBJ2-3|14|-
CASSPGLPTDTQYF
TGTGCCAGCTCGCCGGGACTACCCACAGATACGCAGTATTTT
>-|TRBV7-2|TRBJ1-2|12|-
CASSSPNYGYTF
TGTGCCAGCAGCTCACCCAACTATGGCTACACCTTC
>-|TRBV14|TRBJ2-1|13|-
CASWRGSYNEQFF
TGTGCCAGCTGGAGGGGGTCCTACAATGAGCAGTTCTTC
>-|TRBV27|TRBJ2-1|13|-
CASSLGTTREQFF
TGTGCCAGCAGTTTAGGGACGACGAGGGAGCAGTTCTTC
>TRBD2|TRBV6-5|TRBJ2-5|13|-
CASRGGAGETQYF
TGTGCCAGTCGCGGGGGGGCCGGAGAGACCCAGTACTTC
>-|TRBV29-1|TRBJ1-1|14|few
CSVGTVRTNTEAFF
TGCAGCGTTGGTACTGTCAGAACGAACACTGAAGCTTTCTTT
>-|TRBV29-1|TRBJ2-3|14|-
CSVMRGVGTDTQYF
TGCAGCGTCATGAGGGGGGTTGGCACAGATACGCAGTATTTT
>-|TRBV5-1|TRBJ1-2|15|few
CASSLEGARFHGYTF
TGCGCCAGCAGCTTGGAGGGAGCTCGGTTTCATGGCTACACCTTC
>-|TRBV5-1|TRBJ1-4|15|-
CASSLTGWPNEKLFF
TGCGCCAGCAGCTTAACAGGGTGGCCTAATGAAAAACTGTTTTTT
>-|TRBV6-5|TRBJ2-7|13|-
CASSVQGSYEQYF
TGTGCCAGCAGTGTACAGGGTTCCTACGAGCAGTACTTC
>-|TRBV7-8|TRBJ2-1|15|-
CASSFERVPYNEQFF
TGTGCCAGCAGCTTCGAGCGGGTCCCCTACAATGAGCAGTTCTTC
>TRBD1|TRBV7-9|TRBJ1-1|14|few
CASSSEQGATEAFF
TGTGCCAGCAGCTCAGAACAGGGGGCCACTGAAGCTTTCTTT
>-|TRBV7-2|TRBJ1-5|15|few
CASSLGGGSNQPQHF
TGTGCCAGCAGCTTAGGCGGAGGAAGCAATCAGCCCCAGCATTTT
>-|TRBV10-1|TRBJ2-1|13|-
CASSQPPGDEQFF
TGCGCCAGCAGCCAACCTCCAGGCGATGAGCAGTTCTTC
>-|TRBV7-9|TRBJ1-1|15|once
CASSFTGHMNTEAFF
TGTGCCAGCAGCTTTACGGGACATATGAACACTGAAGCTTTCTTT
>-|TRBV30|TRBJ1-2|12|-
CAWSGNRVGYTF
TGTGCCTGGAGCGGTAACAGGGTTGGCTACACCTTC
>-|TRBV7-9|TRBJ2-2|16|-
CASSFGRTVRTGELFF
TGTGCCAGCAGCTTCGGACGGACAGTAAGGACCGGGGAGCTGTTTTTT
>-|TRBV5-4|TRBJ2-6|16|-
CASSLGYGSGANVLTF
TGTGCCAGCAGCTTGGGGTATGGGTCTGGGGCCAACGTCCTGACTTTC
>-|TRBV10-3|TRBJ2-3|15|-
CAISESTQRTDTQYF
TGTGCCATCAGTGAGTCGACGCAGCGCACAGATACGCAGTATTTT
>TRBD1|TRBV25-1|TRBJ1-1|14|few
CASSEPGGSSEAFF
TGTGCCAGCAGTGAACCAGGGGGGTCGAGCGAAGCTTTCTTT
>-|TRBV29-1|TRBJ2-1|15|-
CSVDMGRGGDNEQFF
TGCAGCGTTGATATGGGCAGGGGTGGGGACAATGAGCAGTTCTTC
>-|TRBV30|TRBJ1-5|13|few
CAWSGDRNQPQHF
TGTGCCTGGAGTGGGGATCGGAATCAGCCCCAGCATTTT
>TRBD2|TRBV29-1|TRBJ2-1|15|-
CSVAYERGGPNEQFF
TGCAGCGTGGCCTACGAGCGGGGGGGGCCTAATGAGCAGTTCTTC
>-|TRBV7-9|TRBJ1-2|16|-
CASSPSPLRSGIGYTF
TGTGCCAGCAGCCCCTCCCCTTTGCGGTCCGGGATCGGCTACACCTTC
>TRBD1|TRBV7-9|TRBJ2-7|15|-
CASSFSGTGTYEQYF
TGTGCCAGCAGCTTCTCCGGGACAGGGACCTACGAGCAGTACTTC
>-|TRBV25-1|TRBJ2-2|12|once
CASSWGTRELFF
TGTGCCAGCAGTTGGGGGACCAGGGAGCTGTTTTTT
>-|TRBV2|TRBJ2-3|13|-
CASRRGSTDTQYF
TGTGCCAGCAGACGGGGGAGCACAGATACGCAGTATTTT
>-|TRBV7-9|TRBJ1-4|17|-
CASSPKGRGRTNEKLFF
TGTGCCAGCAGCCCGAAGGGCAGGGGTAGGACTAATGAAAAACTGTTTTTT
>-|TRBV12-5|TRBJ1-1|13|-
CASGAFMNTEAFF
TGTGCTAGTGGTGCGTTCATGAACACTGAAGCTTTCTTT
>-|TRBV11-2|TRBJ2-7|17|few
CASSPLGRAKPEGEQYF
TGTGCCAGCAGCCCTCTCGGACGGGCGAAGCCGGAAGGCGAGCAGTACTTC
>TRBD1|TRBV5-1|TRBJ1-2|15|-
CASSLEAQGAGGYTF
TGCGCCAGCAGCTTGGAGGCGCAGGGGGCAGGTGGCTACACCTTC
>-|TRBV6-5|TRBJ1-6|13|-
CASRKTTYSPLHF
TGTGCCAGCAGAAAAACGACGTATTCACCCCTCCACTTT
>-|TRBV29-1|TRBJ1-2|14|-
CSGYNGQTVYGYTF
TGCAGCGGCTATAACGGACAGACAGTCTATGGCTACACCTTC